This TCR beta chain came from a study of a mutant IDH1 vaccine in newly diagnosed glioma. Study-wide background: Radiotherapy alone preceded vaccination by 4-6 weeks; alternatively, vaccination started with temozolomide cycles. General study points: Of the patients, around 93% had vaccine-induced immune responses.

CDR1 is MGHRA and CDR2 is YSYEKL in the germline V gene. The length of the CDR3 is 17 residues. J lost 2 bases, V lost 4 bases, and 14 bases had no gene match. Profiling relied on immunoSEQ multiplex PCR, and the TCRdb table lists in-frame clones only, not all of them. There are about 64,000 clones in the sample; around 74% occur only once, and 4.5% to 5% lies in the top ten. Note on this clone: Its antigen is undetermined.

The time point here: week 35, safety follow-up. Topical imiquimod accompanied each vaccine dose, which consisted of 300 ug of mutant IDH1 20-mer peptide. The TCR comes from a man between 50 and 59 years old with glioma. The chain links TRBV4-1 to TRBJ2-7; TRBD2 matches 7 bases. The sequencing here drew on PBMCs, taken from a glioma patient whose treatment included an IDH1 peptide vaccine. In DNA, the CDR3 is TGCGCCAGCAGCCCCCTCTGGGCTAGCGGCAAAACCTACGAGCAGTACTTC. Protein sequence: CASSPLWASGKTYEQYF.